The 18 T cell receptor beta chains listed next were all sequenced from one sample in a study of human T cells and chemical hapten exposure. Time point defined: patch test 3, about 24 weeks after DPC sensitization. Regarding treatment: therapeutic diphenylcyclopropenone sensitization with weekly scalp DPC. TCRdb fed the RACE reads into MiXCR, producing one record per CDR3 protein. The table shows under 130,000 distinct CDR3 sequences, with nearly 35% occurring only once. Here the sequenced sample was whole blood, taken in connection with sensitization to the hapten diphenylcyclopropenone (DPC). The source of these receptors is a man in his forties with alopecia areata. Some clones in this sample may be carry-over from other donors' samples.

This chain connects TRBV20-1 to TRBJ2-2; tentatively, D is TRBD1 or TRBD2 (5 bases each). The V end lost 3 bases, the J end lost 3 bases, and 8 bases lay between the germline ends. This CDR3 region has 13 residues. CDR1 DFQATT and CDR2 SNEGSKA come from the germline V gene (reference sequence). The CDR3 region has the DNA TGCAGTGCTAGCGGGACCCACACCGGGGAGCTGTTTTTT. Encoded protein: CSASGTHTGELFF.

This clonotype came up a few times. This chain uses TRBV5-1 with TRBJ1-6; TRBD1 agrees at 8 bases. Germline assignment: CDR1 SGHRS and CDR2 YFSETQ. The CDR3 totals 16 residues. The ends lost 4 bases at V and 5 bases at J; junction bases unmatched: 8. CDR3 protein: CASSPRGRGNNSPLHF. CDR3 bases: TGCGCCAGCAGCCCCAGGGGGCGAGGAAATAATTCACCCCTCCACTTT.

This clonotype showed up just a few times. The chain couples TRBV4-3 to TRBJ2-3; 7 bases agree with TRBD2. With 8 bases clipped from V and 3 bases from J, the junction kept 5 bases outside the gene matches. Looked up from germline, CDR1 is LGHNA and CDR2 is YSLEER. The CDR3 totals 13 residues. CDR3 loop: CASSAGETDTQYF. DNA for the CDR3: TGCGCCAGCTCGGCGGGAGAGACAGATACGCAGTATTTT.

This chain connects TRBV14 to TRBJ1-1; no clear D gene. V dropped 6 bases and J dropped 1 base, with 6 bases sitting between them. The CDR3 covers 12 residues. CDR1 is SGHDN and CDR2 is FVKESK in the germline V gene. The chain's CDR3 is CASSKSNTEAFF. CDR3 nucleotides: TGTGCCAGCAGTAAATCGAACACTGAAGCTTTCTTT.

The chain is built from TRBV4-1 and TRBJ2-3; D could derive from TRBD1 or TRBD2 (5 bases each). Germline loops: CDR1 MGHRA, CDR2 YSYEKL. CDR3 length: 12 residues. Trimming took off 4 bases at V and 9 bases at J, with 11 bases between the two ends. The CDR3 coding sequence is TGCGCCAGCAGCCTCGCCGGGGCCACGCAGTATTTT. This sequence encodes CASSLAGATQYF.

About this clonotype: A read error is possible here, since a much larger clone lies one base away. The J gene is TRBJ2-2, the V gene TRBV7-2; D gene unclear. The CDR3 is 16 residues long. Germline CDR1 is SGHTA and CDR2 is FQGNSA. V was cut by 5 bases and J by 4 bases, with 17 bases left in between. As DNA, the CDR3 is TGTGCCAGCAGCCCCCCTCGCGGATCGGGCACCGGGGAGCTGTTTTTT. It codes for CASSPPRGSGTGELFF.

This clonotype was seen a few times. The chain has TRBV6-6 and TRBJ2-3, with 10 bases fitting TRBD2. J gave up 5 bases and V 3 bases, and 5 bases lay outside the gene matches. The CDR3 runs to 15 residues. Germline CDR1 is MNHNY and CDR2 is SVGAGI (reference sequence). The CDR3 nucleotides read TGTGCCAGCAGTTATGGGCTAGCGGGAGTAGATACGCAGTATTTT. Translating gives CASSYGLAGVDTQYF.

This clonotype was counted a few times. This rearrangement joins TRBV5-1 to TRBJ2-5, with D uncertain. V lost 0 bases to trimming and J lost 5 bases, with 8 bases between them. CDR1 SGHRS and CDR2 YFSETQ come from the germline V gene. The CDR3 has 13 residues. The CDR3 sequence is CASSLAWYETQYF. The CDR3, as DNA: TGCGCCAGCAGCTTGGCTTGGTATGAGACCCAGTACTTC.

The rearrangement uses TRBV24-1 and TRBJ2-1; 13 bases fit TRBD2. Germline lookup yields CDR1 KGHDR and CDR2 SFDVKD. J lost 8 bases, V lost 4 bases, and 7 bases had no gene match. The CDR3 totals 16 residues. The CDR3 here is CATSDPGLAGPHEQFF. The CDR3, as DNA: TGTGCCACCAGTGACCCGGGACTAGCGGGACCCCATGAGCAGTTCTTC.

This clonotype has just a few counts. J is TRBJ2-1 and V is TRBV20-1; 7 bases match TRBD1. Germline V gives CDR1 DFQATT, CDR2 SNEGSKA (reference sequence). The trim removed 1 base at V and 6 bases at J, leaving 21 bases unmatched. This CDR3 spans 19 amino acids. The CDR3 protein is CSARVQTGMGVGGVNEQFF. CDR3 nucleotide sequence: TGCAGTGCTAGAGTTCAGACAGGGATGGGGGTTGGGGGTGTCAATGAGCAGTTCTTC.

This chain connects TRBV7-9 to TRBJ2-3; 7 bases are a match to TRBD2. V shed 1 base and J 1 base; nucleotides not matched to a gene: 5. CDR3 length: 16 residues. CDR1 is SEHNR, CDR2 FQNEAQ, per germline (reference sequence). The CDR3 here is CASSLVASGGTDTQYF. Written as DNA, the CDR3 is TGTGCCAGCAGCTTAGTCGCTAGCGGAGGCACAGATACGCAGTATTTT. The full variable domain, rest sourced from reference TRBV7-9 and TRBJ2-3, is DTGVSQNPRHKITKRGQNVTFRCDPISEHNRLYWYRQTLGQGPEFLTYFQNEAQLEKSRLLSDRFSAERPKGSFSTLEIQRTEQGDSAMYLCASSLVASGGTDTQYFGPGTRLTVL.

Ten or more counts support this clonotype. V gene TRBV29-1 combines with J gene TRBJ2-3; 9 positions match TRBD2. V dropped 1 base and J dropped 4; count of bases not matched to a gene: 15. The CDR3 is made up of 18 amino acids. The germline V gene has CDR1 SQVTM and CDR2 ANQGSEA. In DNA, the CDR3 is TGCAGCGTTGAAGTCCTGGCTAGCGGGACGATAACGGCAGATACGCAGTATTTT. Translating it yields CSVEVLASGTITADTQYF.

The rearrangement joins TRBV20-1 to TRBJ2-7, with 14 bases lining up with TRBD2. Trimming cost V 4 bases and J 4 bases; bases outside gene matches: 9. The germline V gene encodes CDR1 DFQATT and CDR2 SNEGSKA (reference sequence). This CDR3 spans 16 amino acids. The CDR3 nucleotides read TGCAGTGCTAAGCCGGGACTAGCGGGAGTTTGGTACGAGCAGTACTTC. Protein product: CSAKPGLAGVWYEQYF.

The genes are TRBV20-1 and TRBJ2-3; 14 bases are shared with TRBD2. The CDR3 spans 18 residues. Germline trimming cut 2 bases from V and 4 bases from J; bases unmatched to any gene: 11. CDR1 is DFQATT, CDR2 SNEGSKA, per germline (reference sequence). The CDR3 here is CSARNFKGLAGDPDTQYF. CDR3 sequence (DNA): TGCAGTGCTAGAAATTTTAAGGGACTAGCGGGAGACCCAGATACGCAGTATTTT.

V and J are TRBV2 and TRBJ2-2; tentatively, D is TRBD2 (5 bases). The CDR3 spans 13 residues. Trimming shortened V by 3 bases and J by 4 bases, and 6 bases separated the two germline ends. Germline V gene data show CDR1 as SNHLY and CDR2 as FYNNEI. The CDR3 sequence is CASSERATGELFF. CDR3 DNA: TGTGCCAGCAGTGAGCGGGCCACCGGGGAGCTGTTTTTT. The complete variable domain, with remaining parts taken from reference TRBV2 and TRBJ2-2, reads EPEVTQTPSHQVTQMGQEVILRCVPISNHLYFYWYRQILGQKVEFLVSFYNNEISEKSEIFDDQFSVERPDGSNFTLKIRSTKLEDSAMYFCASSERATGELFFGEGSRLTVL.

The genes are TRBV28 and TRBJ2-7, with D unclear. The germline V gene encodes CDR1 MDHEN and CDR2 SYDVKM. CDR3 length equals 15 residues. V lost 7 bases and J 6 bases, leaving 22 bases between the germline ends. DNA of the CDR3: TGTGCCAGCACACCCACGCACAGCTCCGGGTTCGAGCAGTACTTC. It specifies CASTPTHSSGFEQYF. Together with reference TRBV28 and TRBJ2-7, the CDR3 gives the full variable domain: DVKVTQSSRYLVKRTGEKVFLECVQDMDHENMFWYRQDPGLGLRLIYFSYDVKMKEKGDIPEGYSVSREKKERFSLILESASTNQTSMYLCASTPTHSSGFEQYFGPGTRLTVT.

Only one count was recorded for this clonotype. This chain uses TRBV29-1 with TRBJ2-1; a possible D gene is TRBD1 (5 bases). Deletions cut 5 bases from V and 9 bases from J, with 14 bases between. The CDR3 totals 12 residues. The germline CDR1 and CDR2 sequences are SQVTM and ANQGSEA. This CDR3 is CSVSESRVEQFF. CDR3 coding DNA: TGCAGCGTTAGCGAGTCCAGGGTTGAGCAGTTCTTC.

The CDR3 DNA reads as TGTGCCAGCAGTCCGTCGGGACTTACAGATACGCAGTATTTT. Its translation is CASSPSGLTDTQYF. This rearrangement joins TRBV12-3 or TRBV12-4 to TRBJ2-3, with D tentatively TRBD2 (6 bases). There are 14 residues in the CDR3. With 5 bases removed from V and 3 bases from J, the gap between germline ends came to 12 bases.